These T cell receptor beta chains were read from a single sample in a study of T cells in Graves' hyperthyroidism and ophthalmopathy. TCRdb processed the multiplex PCR reads anew with MiXCR; each CDR3 protein has one entry. Here the sample spans a few hundred thousand distinct CDR3 sequences, 13% to 15% being singletons. The sequencing input was blood. These receptors were collected from a middle-aged woman with Graves' hyperthyroidism that later progressed to Graves' ophthalmopathy. Each CDR3 is given with its conserved first and last residue. Each record gives: D gene, clone size, J gene, V gene, CDR3 DNA, CDR3 protein. The D gene is left open where the match is weak. Where a row states a size, it is once, few, many or the class of an expanded clone; other rows omit it.

>TRBD2|.|TRBJ2-7|TRBV3-1
TGTGCCAGCAGCCAAGACGGGGGGAGCTACGAGCAGTACTTC
CASSQDGGSYEQYF
>.|many|TRBJ2-7|TRBV3-1
TGTGCCAGCAGCCAAGACATACCCCTATACTCCTACGAGCAGTACTTC
CASSQDIPLYSYEQYF
>TRBD1|.|TRBJ2-2|TRBV10-3
TGTGCCGGAGGACAGGGGAACACCGGGGAGCTGTTTTTT
CAGGQGNTGELFF
>TRBD2|many|TRBJ2-1|TRBV7-9
TGTGCCAGCAGCTCCCGACTAGCGGGAGCCGCCAATGAGCAGTTCTTC
CASSSRLAGAANEQFF
>.|few|TRBJ2-6|TRBV4-1
TGCGCCAGCAGCCAAGACGGCACGGGGAGCTCTGGGGCCAACGTCCTGACTTTC
CASSQDGTGSSGANVLTF
>TRBD1|many|TRBJ2-3|TRBV27
TGTGCCAGCAGTCCAGGGACAGCCACAGATACGCAGTATTTT
CASSPGTATDTQYF
>.|few|TRBJ2-7|TRBV6-1
TGTGCCAGCAGATTATCAAAGGACGACACTTCCTACGAGCAGTACTTC
CASRLSKDDTSYEQYF
>TRBD1|many|TRBJ1-1|TRBV28
TGTGCCAGCAGTTCCGGACAGGGTGGCACTGAAGCTTTCTTT
CASSSGQGGTEAFF
>.|.|TRBJ2-1|TRBV15
TGTGCCACCAGCAGAGATTTGGGCCTGAGGAATGAGCAGTTCTTC
CATSRDLGLRNEQFF
>TRBD1|.|TRBJ1-2|TRBV12-3/TRBV12-4
TGTGCCAGCAGTCCAGGGGGCTCTGGAGGCTACACCTTC
CASSPGGSGGYTF
>TRBD1|many|TRBJ2-7|TRBV28
TGTGCCAGCAGTGGGTCTCTGGGACAGGGCTCCGAGCAGTACTTC
CASSGSLGQGSEQYF
>.|many|TRBJ1-1|TRBV20-1
TGCAGTGCTAGAAGACGTCGGACGAACACTGAAGCTTTCTTT
CSARRRRTNTEAFF
>.|many|TRBJ2-1|TRBV18
TGTGCCAGCTCACCAGAGAATAATGAGCAGTTCTTC
CASSPENNEQFF
>.|.|TRBJ1-2|TRBV12-3/TRBV12-4
TGTGCCAGCAGTTTTCTCCGCGGCTATGGCTACACCTTC
CASSFLRGYGYTF
>.|many|TRBJ2-7|TRBV28
TGTGCCAGCAGGCCCCGATCTGGAGGGGGGCAGAGATCCTACGAGCAGTACTTC
CASRPRSGGGQRSYEQYF
>.|many|TRBJ2-1|TRBV7-9
TGTGCCAGCAGTTACCCGGGCCCCCGGGATGAGCAGTTCTTC
CASSYPGPRDEQFF
>.|many|TRBJ2-2|TRBV5-1
TGCGCCAGCAGCCCCCAGGGGAGGGCCGGGGAGCTGTTTTTT
CASSPQGRAGELFF
>TRBD2|many|TRBJ2-2|TRBV5-1
TGCGCCAGCAGCTTGGAGACTAGCGTCGCGAACACCGGGGAGCTGTTTTTT
CASSLETSVANTGELFF
>.|many|TRBJ2-1|TRBV6-1
TGTGCCAGCAGCCCCTGGCGGGACCTCTTCTACAATGAACAGTTCTTC
CASSPWRDLFYNEQFF
>.|many|TRBJ2-1|TRBV27
TGTGCCAGCAGTCTACGGGTAGCGGTGAATGAGCAGTTCTTC
CASSLRVAVNEQFF
>TRBD2|.|TRBJ2-7|TRBV7-2
TGTGCCAGCAGCCAAAACGGATTACTAGCGGTCCGTGTCCTGAACGAGCAGTACTTC
CASSQNGLLAVRVLNEQYF
>.|many|TRBJ2-1|TRBV27
TGTGCCAGCAGCGGCGATCGGACTCGCCATGGTGAGCAGTTCTTC
CASSGDRTRHGEQFF
>.|many|TRBJ2-1|TRBV6-1
TGTGCCAGCAGTGACAGCAATGAGCAGTTCTTC
CASSDSNEQFF
>TRBD1|.|TRBJ1-1|TRBV6-1
TGTGCCAGCAGCCGGACAGGGGTAGAAGCTTTCTTT
CASSRTGVEAFF
>TRBD1|.|TRBJ1-3|TRBV5-1
TGCGCCAGCAGCTTTCAGGGGGGAATCTCTGGAAACACCATATATTTT
CASSFQGGISGNTIYF
>TRBD1|few|TRBJ2-2|TRBV7-9
TGTGCCAGCAACATTGGGGGGACAGGGAACACCGGGGAGCTGTTTTTT
CASNIGGTGNTGELFF
>TRBD1|few|TRBJ1-6|TRBV4-1
TGCGCCAGCAGCCGTCAGGGGGCCGGTTCACCCCTCCACTTT
CASSRQGAGSPLHF
>.|many|TRBJ1-2|TRBV29-1
TGCAGCGTCGCAACTGGGGATGGCTACACCTTC
CSVATGDGYTF
>.|.|TRBJ2-7|TRBV4-1
TGCGCCAGCAGCCAGTTCTTACTGAATTACTACGAGCAGTACTTC
CASSQFLLNYYEQYF
>.|many|TRBJ1-1|TRBV12-3/TRBV12-4
TGTGCCAGCAGTTATCGACGGATGAACACTGAAGCTTTCTTT
CASSYRRMNTEAFF
>.|.|TRBJ2-4|TRBV2
TGTGCCAGCAGTGCGGCAGGGCTAGCCAAAAACATTCAGTACTTC
CASSAAGLAKNIQYF
>.|.|TRBJ1-3|TRBV2
TGTGCCAGCAGTGGATACTACTCTGGAAACACCATATATTTT
CASSGYYSGNTIYF
>.|.|TRBJ1-5|TRBV12-3/TRBV12-4
TGTGCCAGCAGCACAACAGGGAACTGGGGGGATCAGCCCCAGCATTTT
CASSTTGNWGDQPQHF
>.|few|TRBJ2-5|TRBV4-2
TGTGCCAGCAGCCCGCGGCGAGCGGAGACCCAGTACTTC
CASSPRRAETQYF
>.|many|TRBJ1-2|TRBV18
TGTGCCAGCTCCCACAGGGTGGACTATGGCTACACCTTC
CASSHRVDYGYTF
>.|many|TRBJ1-6|TRBV30
TGTGCCTGGAGTGTTGGACAGAATAATTCACCCCTCCACTTT
CAWSVGQNNSPLHF
>.|many|TRBJ2-7|TRBV20-1
TGCAGTGCTAGAGGACTAGTCTACGAGCAGTACTTC
CSARGLVYEQYF
>TRBD1|.|TRBJ1-1|TRBV4-1
TGCGCCAGCAGCCAGGACGGACAGGGAAGGACTGAAGCTTTCTTT
CASSQDGQGRTEAFF
>TRBD2|few|TRBJ2-1|TRBV10-3
TGTGCCATCAGTGTACCCCCGGGACTAGCGGGAGACGTCTACAATGAGCAGTTCTTC
CAISVPPGLAGDVYNEQFF
>TRBD1|many|TRBJ1-6|TRBV9
TGTGCCAGCAGCTCCGCCGGGACAGCCAATTCACCCCTCCACTTT
CASSSAGTANSPLHF
>.|few|TRBJ1-6|TRBV5-5
TGTGCCAGCAGCTTGTTAATCGTGATAGATTCACCCCTCCACTTT
CASSLLIVIDSPLHF
>.|many|TRBJ1-1|TRBV11-1
TGTGCCAGCAAGACGGGACAACCTAACACTGAAGCTTTCTTT
CASKTGQPNTEAFF
>TRBD2|many|TRBJ2-1|TRBV12-3/TRBV12-4
TGTGCCAGCAGTTTGACCCCCGGGGGGAATGAGCAGTTCTTC
CASSLTPGGNEQFF